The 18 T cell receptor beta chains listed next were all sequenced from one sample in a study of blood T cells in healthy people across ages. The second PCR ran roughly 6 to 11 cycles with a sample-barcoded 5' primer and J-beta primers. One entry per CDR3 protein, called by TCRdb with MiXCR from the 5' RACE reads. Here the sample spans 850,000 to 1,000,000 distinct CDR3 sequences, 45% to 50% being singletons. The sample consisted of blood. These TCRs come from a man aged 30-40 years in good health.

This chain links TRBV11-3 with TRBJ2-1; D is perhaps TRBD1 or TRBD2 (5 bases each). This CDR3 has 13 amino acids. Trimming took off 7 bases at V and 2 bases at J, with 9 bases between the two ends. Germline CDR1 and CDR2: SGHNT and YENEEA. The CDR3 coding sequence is TGTGCCAGCACCGAGGGGCCCTACAATGAGCAGTTCTTC. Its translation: CASTEGPYNEQFF. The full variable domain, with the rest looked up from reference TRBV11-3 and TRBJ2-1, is EAGVVQSPRYKIIEKKQPVAFWCNPISGHNTLYWYLQNLGQGPELLIRYENEEAVDDSQLPKDRFSAERLKGVDSTLKIQPAELGDSAVYLCASTEGPYNEQFFGPGTRLTVL.

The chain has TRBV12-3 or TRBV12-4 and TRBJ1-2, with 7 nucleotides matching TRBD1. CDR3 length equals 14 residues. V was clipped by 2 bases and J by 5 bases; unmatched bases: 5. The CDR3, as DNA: TGTGCCAGCAGTTTAACAGGGGTGCAATATGGCTACACCTTC. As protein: CASSLTGVQYGYTF.

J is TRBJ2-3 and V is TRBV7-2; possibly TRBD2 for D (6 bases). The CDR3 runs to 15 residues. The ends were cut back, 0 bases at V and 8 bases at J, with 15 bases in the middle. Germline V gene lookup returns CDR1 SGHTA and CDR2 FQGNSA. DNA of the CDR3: TGTGCCAGCAGCTTAGCTGTACTAGCCCAGGGTACGCAGTATTTT. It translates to CASSLAVLAQGTQYF.

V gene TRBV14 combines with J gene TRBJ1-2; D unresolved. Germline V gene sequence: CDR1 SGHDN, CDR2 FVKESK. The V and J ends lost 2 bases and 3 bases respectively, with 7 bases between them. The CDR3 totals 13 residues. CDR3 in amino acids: CASSQNSHYGYTF. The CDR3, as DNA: TGTGCCAGCAGCCAAAACAGCCACTATGGCTACACCTTC.

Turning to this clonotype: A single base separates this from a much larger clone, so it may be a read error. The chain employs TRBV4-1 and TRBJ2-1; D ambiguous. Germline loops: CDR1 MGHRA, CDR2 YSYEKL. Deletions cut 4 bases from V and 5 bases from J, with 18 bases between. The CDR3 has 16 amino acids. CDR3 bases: TGCGCCAGCAGCCTCAGCATTAATGGACCGGACAATGAGCAGTTCTTC. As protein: CASSLSINGPDNEQFF.

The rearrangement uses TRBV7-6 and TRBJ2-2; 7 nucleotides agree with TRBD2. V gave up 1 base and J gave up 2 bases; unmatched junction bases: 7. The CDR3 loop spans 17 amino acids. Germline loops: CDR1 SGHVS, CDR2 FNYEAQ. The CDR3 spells CASSLGLGGDNTGELFF. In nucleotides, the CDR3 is TGTGCCAGCAGCTTAGGATTGGGGGGGGACAACACCGGGGAGCTGTTTTTT.

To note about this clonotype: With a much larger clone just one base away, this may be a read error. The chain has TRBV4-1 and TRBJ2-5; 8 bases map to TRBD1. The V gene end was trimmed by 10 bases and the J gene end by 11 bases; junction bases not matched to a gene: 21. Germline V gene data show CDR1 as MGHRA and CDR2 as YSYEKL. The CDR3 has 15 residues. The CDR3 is CATQTGVEGYNEQYF. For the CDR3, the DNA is TGCGCCACTCAGACAGGGGTCGAGGGGTACAATGAGCAGTACTTC.

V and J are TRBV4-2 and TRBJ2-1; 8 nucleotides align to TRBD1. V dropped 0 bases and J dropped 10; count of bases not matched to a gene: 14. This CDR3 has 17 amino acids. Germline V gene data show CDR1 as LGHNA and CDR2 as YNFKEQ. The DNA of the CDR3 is TGTGCCAGCAGCCAAGATCTGTCAGGGGGCGCGACCTACGAGCAGTTCTTC. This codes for CASSQDLSGGATYEQFF.

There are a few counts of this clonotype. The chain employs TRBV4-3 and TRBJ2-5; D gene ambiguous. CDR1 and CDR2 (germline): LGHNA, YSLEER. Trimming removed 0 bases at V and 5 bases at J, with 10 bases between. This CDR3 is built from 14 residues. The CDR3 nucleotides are TGCGCCAGCAGCCAAGAATATGGGTCTGAGACCCAGTACTTC. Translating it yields CASSQEYGSETQYF.

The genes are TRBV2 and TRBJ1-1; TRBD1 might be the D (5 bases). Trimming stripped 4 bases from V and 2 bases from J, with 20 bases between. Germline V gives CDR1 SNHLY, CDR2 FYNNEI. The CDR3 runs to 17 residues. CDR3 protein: CASSVSQGFAYNTEAFF. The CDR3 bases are TGTGCCAGCAGTGTCAGCCAGGGTTTCGCCTATAACACTGAAGCTTTCTTT.

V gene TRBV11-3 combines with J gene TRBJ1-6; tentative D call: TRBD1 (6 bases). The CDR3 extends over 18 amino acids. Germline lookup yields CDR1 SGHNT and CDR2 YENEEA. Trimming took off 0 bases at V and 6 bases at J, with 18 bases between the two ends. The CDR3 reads CASSLDGGGTHRNSPLHF. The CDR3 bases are TGTGCCAGCAGCTTAGACGGGGGCGGGACCCATCGTAATTCACCCCTCCACTTT.

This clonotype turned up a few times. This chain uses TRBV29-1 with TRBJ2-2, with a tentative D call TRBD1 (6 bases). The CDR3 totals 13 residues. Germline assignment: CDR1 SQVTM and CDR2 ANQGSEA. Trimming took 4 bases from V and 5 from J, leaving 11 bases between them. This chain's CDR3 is CSVVHRETGELFF. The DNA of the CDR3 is TGCAGCGTTGTTCACAGGGAAACCGGGGAGCTGTTTTTT.

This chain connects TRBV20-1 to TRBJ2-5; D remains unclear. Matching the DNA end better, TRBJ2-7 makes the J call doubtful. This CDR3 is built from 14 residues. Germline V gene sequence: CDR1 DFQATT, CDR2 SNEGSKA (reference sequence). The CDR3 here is CSARDQEGTYEQYF. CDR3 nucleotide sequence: TGCAGTGCTAGAGATCAAGAAGGAACCTACGAGCAGTACTTC.

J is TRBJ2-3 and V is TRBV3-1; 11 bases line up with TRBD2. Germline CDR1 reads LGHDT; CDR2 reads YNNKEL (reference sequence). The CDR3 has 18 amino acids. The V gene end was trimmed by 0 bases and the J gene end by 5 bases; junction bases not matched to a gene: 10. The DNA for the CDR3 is TGTGCCAGCAGCCAAGACGGAATAGGCCTAGCGGGGGGAGATACGCAGTATTTT. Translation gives CASSQDGIGLAGGDTQYF.

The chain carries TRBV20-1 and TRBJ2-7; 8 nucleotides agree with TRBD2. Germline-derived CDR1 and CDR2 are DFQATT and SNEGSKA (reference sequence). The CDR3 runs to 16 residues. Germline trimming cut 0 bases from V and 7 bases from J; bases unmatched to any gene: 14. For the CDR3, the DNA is TGCAGTGCTAGAGATGCCGGGACTAGTTTTAATAATGAGCAGTACTTC. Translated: CSARDAGTSFNNEQYF.

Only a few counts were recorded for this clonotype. The CDR3 sequence: CASSYSTRSQPQHF. CDR3 nucleotide sequence: TGTGCCAGCAGTTACTCGACCAGGAGCCAGCCCCAGCATTTT. This chain links TRBV6-2 or TRBV6-3 with TRBJ1-5; the D is unclear. CDR1 and CDR2 from the germline V gene are MNHEY and SVGEGT. Trimming took off 0 bases at V and 7 bases at J, with 10 bases between the two ends. The CDR3 is 14 residues long.

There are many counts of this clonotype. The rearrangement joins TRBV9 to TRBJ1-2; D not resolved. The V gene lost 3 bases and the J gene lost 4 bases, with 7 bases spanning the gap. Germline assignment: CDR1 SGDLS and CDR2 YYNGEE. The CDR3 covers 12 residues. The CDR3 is CASSGTLYGYTF. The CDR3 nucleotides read TGTGCCAGCAGCGGGACCCTCTATGGCTACACCTTC.

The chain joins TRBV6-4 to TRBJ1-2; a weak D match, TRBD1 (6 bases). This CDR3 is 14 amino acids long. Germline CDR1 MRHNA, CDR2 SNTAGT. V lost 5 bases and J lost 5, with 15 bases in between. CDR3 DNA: TGTGCCAGCAGTCAACAGGGTTGGGGATATGGCTACACCTTC. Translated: CASSQQGWGYGYTF.